The sequence of this T cell receptor (beta chain) was determined in a study of cytomegalovirus exposure and HLA in healthy donors. Of note for this clone: Antigen specificity is unknown.

PCR amplification relied on 60 Vbeta primers (plus 13 Jbeta primers). Measured with immunoSEQ multiplex PCR; TCRdb has only the in-frame clones, and not every one. The sample contains about 150,000 clones, around 73% of which appear only once. Regarding the study as a whole: Presence/absence analysis assumed near-uniform sequencing depth across donors.

The germline V and J ends were trimmed by 5 bases and 5 bases, with 12 bases remaining between them. The CDR3 consists of 13 residues. Germline CDR1 is GTSNPN and CDR2 is SVGIG (reference sequence). The sequencing sample was made of PBMCs. The sequence was collected from a woman aged 18-29 years in good health and CMV-seropositive. The chain uses TRBV30 and TRBJ2-2; D is unresolved. CDR3 sequence (DNA): TGTGCCTGGCACCCTTACAGAACCGGGGAGCTGTTTTTT. Protein: CAWHPYRTGELFF.